A single sample gave rise to the 18 T cell receptor beta chains below, sequenced in a study of T cell repertoires in cytomegalovirus infection. A single record per CDR3 protein comes from TCRdb applying MiXCR to the reads. The sample yields about 89,000 distinct CDR3 sequences, 25% to 30% seen once. These TCRs are of unknown antigen specificity. Sequences were derived from CD8+ T cells from cultured PBMCs, sampled from culture after CMV antigen stimulation. These receptors all come from a human donor in good health (CMV status not recorded). Some clones in this sample may be carry-over from other donors' samples.

The genes are TRBV12-3 or TRBV12-4 and TRBJ1-2; 8 nucleotides agree with TRBD1. The V segment lost 4 bases and the J segment 4 bases; nucleotides outside the gene matches: 5. The length of the CDR3 is 14 residues. In DNA, the CDR3 is TGTGCCAGCAGTTCCCAAGGACAGGGCTATGGCTACACCTTC. As protein: CASSSQGQGYGYTF.

The CDR3 spells CASSLTDSYNEQFF. The CDR3, as DNA: TGTGCCAGCAGCCTGACAGACAGCTACAATGAGCAGTTCTTC. The chain employs TRBV5-5 and TRBJ2-1; possibly TRBD1 for D (5 bases). The germline gives CDR1 SGHKS, CDR2 YYEKEE (reference sequence). This CDR3 has 14 residues. Trimming took off 4 bases at V and 3 bases at J, with 11 bases between the two ends.

CDR3 in DNA: TGTGCCAGCAGCATAAGACAGCGGCCTAACTATGGCTACACCTTC. It codes for CASSIRQRPNYGYTF. The chain joins TRBV5-4 to TRBJ1-2, with D perhaps TRBD1 (5 bases). This CDR3 spans 15 amino acids. The ends were cut back, 4 bases at V and 0 bases at J, with 13 bases in the middle. Germline-derived CDR1 and CDR2 are SGHNT and YYREEE (reference sequence). Combining the CDR3 with reference TRBV5-4 and TRBJ1-2 gives the whole variable domain ETGVTQSPTHLIKTRGQQVTLRCSSQSGHNTVSWYQQALGQGPQFIFQYYREEENGRGNFPPRFSGLQFPNYSSELNVNALELDDSALYLCASSIRQRPNYGYTFGSGTRLTVV.

There are a few counts of this clonotype. The CDR3 loop is CATSDAGGNEQYF. The DNA for the CDR3 is TGTGCCACCAGTGACGCCGGGGGAAACGAGCAGTACTTC. The chain is built from TRBV24-1 and TRBJ2-7, with D maybe TRBD2 (6 bases). V lost 4 bases, J lost 5 bases, and 11 bases lay in between. The CDR3 consists of 13 residues. Germline values: CDR1 KGHDR, CDR2 SFDVKD.

This clonotype came up a few times. V is TRBV7-9 and J is TRBJ2-1; D is uncertain. Germline V CDR1 and CDR2: SEHNR, FQNEAQ (reference sequence). The CDR3 loop spans 15 amino acids. Trimming removed 1 base at V and 4 bases at J, with 11 bases between. The DNA of the CDR3 is TGTGCCAGCAGCTTAGTAGGGTCACTATACAATGAGCAGTTCTTC. Translation gives CASSLVGSLYNEQFF.

Only a few counts were recorded for this clonotype. The rearrangement links TRBV24-1 to TRBJ2-2; weak D call: TRBD2 (5 bases). V gave up 1 base and J gave up 0 bases, with 11 bases separating them. The germline V gene has CDR1 KGHDR and CDR2 SFDVKD. This CDR3 has 17 amino acids. CDR3 sequence (DNA): TGTGCCACCAGTGATTTAGATGCGGGTCCGAACACCGGGGAGCTGTTTTTT. Translating gives CATSDLDAGPNTGELFF.

Only a few counts were recorded for this clonotype. The V gene is TRBV2, the J gene TRBJ1-6; TRBD1 matches 8 bases. The CDR3 consists of 14 residues. The trim removed 5 bases at V and 7 bases at J, leaving 4 bases unmatched. Looked up from germline, CDR1 is SNHLY and CDR2 is FYNNEI. CDR3 sequence reads: CASSSTGDNSPLHF. The DNA for the CDR3 is TGTGCCAGCAGTTCGACAGGGGACAATTCACCCCTCCACTTT.

This sequence joins TRBV12-3 or TRBV12-4 and TRBJ1-1; D is ambiguous. V was pared by 4 bases and J by 4 bases, with 16 bases between. CDR3 length: 15 amino acids. In nucleotides, the CDR3 is TGTGCCAGCAGTTACCAGGTAGGCGCGAGCACTGAAGCTTTCTTT. This gives the protein CASSYQVGASTEAFF.

The rearrangement uses TRBV12-3 or TRBV12-4 and TRBJ1-1; D gene uncertain. V was pared by 5 bases and J by 4 bases, with 20 bases between. The CDR3 spans 16 residues. As DNA, the CDR3 is TGTGCCAGCAGTCCTCTATATACTGTAGGATCCACTGAAGCTTTCTTT. Translation gives CASSPLYTVGSTEAFF.

The gene calls are TRBV20-1 and TRBJ1-5; weak D call: TRBD1 (5 bases). Germline V gene lookup returns CDR1 DFQATT and CDR2 SNEGSKA (reference sequence). V was trimmed by 3 bases and J by 3 bases, leaving 15 bases between them. The length of the CDR3 is 15 residues. The CDR3 DNA follows: TGCAGTGCTAGTGGTGCCGGCAGGGACAATCAGCCCCAGCATTTT. Translating gives CSASGAGRDNQPQHF.

CDR3 DNA sequence: TGCAGCGTCCGAGGGCCGGATGGAAACACCATATATTTT. This translates into CSVRGPDGNTIYF. This chain joins TRBV29-1 and TRBJ1-3, with D unresolved. The CDR3 runs 13 residues. Germline V gene data show CDR1 as SQVTM and CDR2 as ANQGSEA. Trimming cost V 6 bases and J 3 bases, with 12 bases left between them.

This clonotype was observed a few times. V usage is TRBV28 and J usage is TRBJ2-5; 8 nucleotides match TRBD2. Germline V gives CDR1 MDHEN, CDR2 SYDVKM. The length of the CDR3 is 15 residues. After removal of 4 bases from V and 4 bases from J, the junction contained 8 bases not matched to a gene. This CDR3 reads CASSSTGGTGETQYF. The CDR3 bases are TGTGCCAGCAGTTCCACGGGGGGGACGGGAGAGACCCAGTACTTC.

The V and J genes are TRBV28 and TRBJ2-3, with no clear D. The CDR3 spans 13 residues. Deletions cut 3 bases from V and 3 bases from J, with 7 bases between. Germline V gene data show CDR1 as MDHEN and CDR2 as SYDVKM. CDR3 protein: CASSFSLTDTQYF. CDR3 nucleotide sequence: TGTGCCAGCAGTTTTTCCCTGACAGATACGCAGTATTTT.

This CDR3 reads CASSLVNSHYEQYF. The DNA for the CDR3 is TGTGCCAGCAGTTTGGTAAACAGCCACTACGAGCAGTACTTC. The rearrangement links TRBV27 to TRBJ2-7, with D unclear. V shed 3 bases and J shed 3 bases, with 12 bases lying between them. The germline gives CDR1 MNHEY, CDR2 SMNVEV (reference sequence). The CDR3 runs to 14 residues.

This clonotype showed up just a few times. The chain joins TRBV20-1 to TRBJ2-1; D gene uncertain. V was shortened by 0 bases and J by 7 bases, with 16 bases between the two germline ends. The CDR3 is 15 residues long. Germline V gives CDR1 DFQATT, CDR2 SNEGSKA (reference sequence). CDR3 loop: CSARDEAGPWNEQFF. The CDR3 DNA sequence: TGCAGTGCTAGAGATGAGGCAGGTCCGTGGAATGAGCAGTTCTTC.

The genes are TRBV4-1 and TRBJ1-1; no firm D call. Trimming removed 0 bases at V and 3 bases at J, with 14 bases between. The CDR3 totals 16 residues. Germline values: CDR1 MGHRA, CDR2 YSYEKL. This chain's CDR3 is CASSQDPPIGYTEAFF. Here the CDR3 DNA reads TGCGCCAGCAGCCAAGACCCGCCGATTGGTTACACTGAAGCTTTCTTT.

In regard to this clonotype: This may come from a read error, since a much larger clone is one base off. This CDR3 is CTSSPQGAGDEQYF. Written as DNA, the CDR3 is TGTACCAGCAGCCCACAGGGGGCGGGCGACGAGCAGTACTTC. V is TRBV6-5 and J is TRBJ2-7, with 9 bases that match TRBD1. Germline CDR1 reads MNHEY; CDR2 reads SVGAGI. The CDR3 has 14 amino acids.

This clonotype came up a few times. V gene TRBV27 combines with J gene TRBJ1-6; D may be TRBD1 (5 bases). Trimming took 8 bases from V and 5 from J, leaving 22 bases between them. The CDR3 totals 17 residues. Germline CDR1 is MNHEY and CDR2 is SMNVEV (reference sequence). The CDR3 reads CASCRTPGGTHNSPLHF. DNA of the CDR3: TGTGCCAGCTGCCGGACGCCCGGCGGGACTCATAATTCACCCCTCCACTTT.